The clone carrying this T cell receptor (beta chain) was found a few times. What it binds is not known. The sample belongs to a study of vaccination and CD4 T cells after COVID-19. Germline loops: CDR1 DFQATT, CDR2 SNEGSKA (reference sequence). CDR3 length: 12 amino acids. After removal of 1 base from V and 7 bases from J, the junction contained 0 bases not matched to a gene. Regarding treatment: roughly 10-day PBMC culture with coronavirus spike peptide pools or control peptides (ViraFEST assay). An Oncomine TCR Beta short-read assay was used to sequence the DNA from cultured CD4+ T cells. The template was genomic DNA from cultured CD4+ T cells. MiXCR was run by TCRdb on the PCR reads, yielding one entry per CDR3 protein. The table has about 21,000 distinct CDR3 sequences, about 40% seen once; the top ten hold approximately 24%.

This chain connects TRBV20-1 to TRBJ1-4; 7 bases are shared with TRBD1. This clonotype was sampled from a human donor who had recovered from COVID-19. The sequencing used CD4+ T cells from blood, cultured in vitro, collected before SARS-CoV-2 vaccination. CDR3 sequence: CSARGDSEKLFF. In DNA form, the CDR3 reads TGCAGTGCTAGAGGGGACAGTGAAAAACTGTTTTTT.